The entry that follows covers one T cell receptor (beta chain) sequence. What it binds is not known. This CDR3 contains 12 residues. V shed 7 bases and J shed 8 bases, with 11 bases lying between them. CDR1 is SNHLY and CDR2 is FYNNEI in the germline V gene. The entry originates in a study of cytomegalovirus exposure and HLA in healthy donors. PCR was performed using 60 Vbeta and 13 Jbeta primers. The authors' processing: In a later analysis, 10 million to 11 million of about 80 million unique beta chains occurred in at least two donors. Sequenced by immunoSEQ multiplex PCR; TCRdb stores in-frame clones only, minus some. D and trimming were read from the DNA, whereas the V and J calls and clone size are those reported in that table. The sample records 180,000 or so clones, about three quarters being singletons. Study-level findings and limits: One variant, a missense change in DCLRE1C, was linked in a later analysis to TCR beta V- and J-gene trimming. CMV antigen specificity of a few CMV-associated chains was confirmed in vitro.

This TCR was recovered from a middle-aged man in good health and CMV-seropositive. The chain employs TRBV2 and TRBJ2-2; TRBD1 is a possible D gene (6 bases). Sequencing was done on a sample of PBMCs. For the CDR3, the DNA is TGTGCCAGCAAATTAGGGGGTGGGGAGCTGTTTTTT. Amino acids: CASKLGGGELFF.